These 4 T cell receptor beta chains were all obtained from the same sample, sequenced in a study of monozygotic twins with inflammatory bowel disease. TCRdb reworked the 5' RACE reads into one entry per CDR3 protein, no DNA. This table holds about 380,000 distinct CDR3 sequences. The source material was blood. Receptors originate from a human donor with ulcerative colitis or Crohn's disease, or a healthy co-twin of an affected twin (not recorded which).

The chain is built from TRBV9 and TRBJ2-7; TCRdb's D call, TRBD1, is unchecked because there is no DNA. The CDR3 is 14 amino acids. CDR1 SGDLS and CDR2 YYNGEE come from the germline V gene. This CDR3 is CASSVEGGDYEQYF. The entire variable domain, with the rest obtained from reference TRBV9 and TRBJ2-7, is as follows: DSGVTQTPKHLITATGQRVTLRCSPRSGDLSVYWYQQSLDQGLQFLIQYYNGEERAKGNILERFSAQQFPDLHSELNLSSLELGDSALYFCASSVEGGDYEQYFGPGTRLTVT.

This chain links TRBV5-1 with TRBJ2-1; with no DNA, the TCRdb D assignment of TRBD2 cannot be verified. The CDR3 is made up of 17 amino acids. Per the germline V gene, CDR1 is SGHRS and CDR2 is YFSETQ. The CDR3 reads CASSLTGLTKLYNEQFF.

The chain is built from TRBV6-6 and TRBJ1-5; as DNA is missing, the TRBD1 call by TCRdb cannot be tested. The germline V gene encodes CDR1 MNHNY and CDR2 SVGAGI (reference sequence). The CDR3 is 14 residues long. The CDR3 protein is CASSYSTSGQPQHF.

The chain couples TRBV20-1 to TRBJ1-4. This CDR3 has 15 residues. The germline V gene encodes CDR1 DFQATT and CDR2 SNEGSKA (reference sequence). CDR3 amino acids: CSATRGTARVEKLFF.